This T cell receptor beta chain emerged from a study of T cells in Graves' hyperthyroidism and ophthalmopathy. This clonotype was counted ten times or more. Regions amplified from RNA transcripts were the TCR beta CDR3 regions. HTBI primers were the set used in a first-round RT-PCR of the TCR CDR3. One entry per CDR3 protein results from TCRdb running MiXCR on the multiplex PCR reads. The sample lists about 360,000 distinct CDR3 sequences, approximately 14% occurring once. The V and J ends lost 3 bases and 4 bases, in that order; junction bases with no gene match: 8. The germline V gene encodes CDR1 DFQATT and CDR2 SNEGSKA (reference sequence). The CDR3 covers 15 residues.

J is TRBJ2-1 and V is TRBV20-1; 8 bases map to TRBD2. Sequencing used blood. The TCR comes from a woman aged 18-29 years with Graves' hyperthyroidism that later progressed to Graves' ophthalmopathy. Here the CDR3 DNA reads TGCAGTGCTAGGGTTAGCGGGAACGTATACAATGAGCAGTTCTTC. It codes for CSARVSGNVYNEQFF.